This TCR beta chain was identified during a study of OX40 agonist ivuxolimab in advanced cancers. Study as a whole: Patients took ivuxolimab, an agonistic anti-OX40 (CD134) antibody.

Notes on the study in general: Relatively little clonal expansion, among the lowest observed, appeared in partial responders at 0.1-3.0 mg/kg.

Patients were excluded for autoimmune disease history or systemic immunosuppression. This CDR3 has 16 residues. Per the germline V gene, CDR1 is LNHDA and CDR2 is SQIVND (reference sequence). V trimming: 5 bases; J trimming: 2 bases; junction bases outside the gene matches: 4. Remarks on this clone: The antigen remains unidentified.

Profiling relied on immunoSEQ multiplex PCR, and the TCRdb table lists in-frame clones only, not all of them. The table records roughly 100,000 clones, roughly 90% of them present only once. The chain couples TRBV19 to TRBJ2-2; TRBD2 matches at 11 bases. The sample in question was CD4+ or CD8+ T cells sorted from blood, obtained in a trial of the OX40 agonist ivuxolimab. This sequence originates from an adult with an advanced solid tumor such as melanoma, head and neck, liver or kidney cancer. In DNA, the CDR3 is TGTGCCAGTAGTCTAGCGGGGGGCCGAAACACCGGGGAGCTGTTTTTT. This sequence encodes CASSLAGGRNTGELFF.